This section outlines one T cell receptor (beta chain) sequence together with its context. The CDR3 covers 13 residues. Germline CDR1 reads SGHDT; CDR2 reads YYEEEE. Deletions cut 3 bases from V and 7 bases from J, with 12 bases between. These data belong to a study of blood T cell repertoires in COVID-19. Study overall: COVID-19 samples from acute and convalescent phases originated in the United States, Italy and Spain.

Per the original data handling: Estimated nucleated cell counts came from reference gene primer amplification. This table comes from immunoSEQ multiplex PCR, and its TCRdb copy is limited to in-frame clones, with some not included. V and J calls and clone size follow that table, whereas D and trimming were derived from the DNA. The table has roughly 250,000 clones, 75% to 90% seen once. This chain connects TRBV5-6 to TRBJ2-3; perhaps TRBD1 as D (6 bases). The receptor was isolated from a man aged 25 to 45 with acute or convalescent COVID-19. Sequencing was carried out using peripheral blood. The CDR3 here is CASSSRTGHTQYF. For the CDR3, the DNA is TGTGCCAGCAGCTCTAGAACAGGGCATACGCAGTATTTT.